Presented here are 21 T cell receptor beta chains from one specimen sequenced in a study of blood T cell repertoires in COVID-19. Here immunoSEQ multiplex PCR was the method, and the copy in TCRdb shows in-frame clones only, minus some. The profile shows some 240,000 clones, approximately 81% of them singletons. Input material: PBMCs or T cells enriched from blood (not recorded which). The receptors come from a woman between 45 and 65 years old who had been exposed to COVID-19.

The CDR3 DNA reads TGCAGCGTTGATAGAGGATTGAATGAGCAGTTCTTC. This encodes CSVDRGLNEQFF. V is TRBV29-1 and J is TRBJ2-1; D call uncertain. The CDR3 extends over 12 amino acids. Per the germline V gene, CDR1 is SQVTM and CDR2 is ANQGSEA. V lost 3 bases to trimming and J lost 7 bases, with 10 bases between them.

The V and J genes are TRBV19 and TRBJ1-3, with D tentatively TRBD1 (6 bases). This CDR3 has 13 amino acids. The germline V gene encodes CDR1 LNHDA and CDR2 SQIVND (reference sequence). V was trimmed by 8 bases and J by 4 bases, leaving 12 bases between them. The DNA for the CDR3 is TGTGCCAGTTCGAGGGGGTCCGGAAACACCATATATTTT. Protein: CASSRGSGNTIYF.

The V and J genes are TRBV12-3 or TRBV12-4 and TRBJ2-3; 7 bases match TRBD1. J gave up 8 bases and V 2 bases, and 4 bases lay outside the gene matches. The CDR3 totals 13 residues. CDR3 coding DNA: TGTGCCAGCAGTTTATTTCCAGGGGGTACGCAGTATTTT. Its protein product is CASSLFPGGTQYF.

The table lists this clone with a few counts. The chain recombines TRBV7-2 with TRBJ2-3; the match to TRBD2 covers 14 bases. The V gene end was trimmed by 8 bases and the J gene end by 7 bases; junction bases not matched to a gene: 14. The CDR3 contains 17 residues. Per germline, CDR1 SGHTA and CDR2 FQGNSA. The CDR3: CASGDGGLAGGLNTQYF. The CDR3 coding sequence is TGTGCCAGCGGCGACGGCGGACTAGCGGGGGGCCTAAATACGCAGTATTTT.

The rearrangement joins TRBV28 to TRBJ1-1; a weak D match, TRBD1 (6 bases). Per the germline V gene, CDR1 is MDHEN and CDR2 is SYDVKM. This CDR3 has 14 amino acids. The germline V and J ends were trimmed by 5 bases and 6 bases, with 16 bases remaining between them. CDR3 in amino acids: CASSRPGTPAEAFF. For the CDR3, the DNA is TGTGCCAGCAGTCGCCCCGGGACACCGGCTGAAGCTTTCTTT.

This chain links TRBV7-9 with TRBJ1-2; D remains unclear. V dropped 4 bases and J dropped 7 bases, with 10 bases sitting between them. The CDR3 runs 12 residues. Per germline, CDR1 SEHNR and CDR2 FQNEAQ (reference sequence). The CDR3 DNA is TGTGCCAGCAGCTCTTCGTCCGGTGGCTACACCTTC. As protein: CASSSSSGGYTF.

This rearrangement joins TRBV6-1 to TRBJ2-7; maybe TRBD2 (6 bases). Germline V gene sequence: CDR1 MNHNS, CDR2 SASEGT. This CDR3 is 15 amino acids long. The V end lost 3 bases, the J end lost 4 bases, and 16 bases lay between the germline ends. CDR3 sequence (DNA): TGTGCCAGCAGTGAGTTTCGACTAGGACCGTACGAGCAGTACTTC. It yields the protein CASSEFRLGPYEQYF.

The chain has TRBV14 and TRBJ2-7; possibly TRBD2 for D (6 bases). Trimming left V 5 bases short and J 0 bases short, with 14 bases between. The CDR3 runs 15 residues. Germline V lookup: CDR1 SGHDN, CDR2 FVKESK. CDR3 nucleotides: TGTGCCAGCAGCGTGGGACTCCCAAGCTCCTACGAGCAGTACTTC. It yields the protein CASSVGLPSSYEQYF.

This clone is a singleton in its sample. This sequence joins TRBV5-1 and TRBJ1-6, with a tentative D call TRBD1 (6 bases). Germline loops: CDR1 SGHRS, CDR2 YFSETQ. The CDR3 runs to 14 residues. V gave up 2 bases and J gave up 7 bases, with 10 bases separating them. The CDR3 loop is CASSFRDTNSPLHF. CDR3 in DNA: TGCGCCAGCAGCTTCCGGGACACGAATTCACCCCTCCACTTT. The variable domain in full, completed from reference TRBV5-1 and TRBJ1-6, reads KAGVTQTPRYLIKTRGQQVTLSCSPISGHRSVSWYQQTPGQGLQFLFEYFSETQRNKGNFPGRFSGRQFSNSRSEMNVSTLELGDSALYLCASSFRDTNSPLHFGNGTRLTVT.

The count of this clone is one. The chain uses TRBV19 and TRBJ1-1; TRBD1 is a possible D gene (5 bases). Trimming removed 5 bases from V and 1 base from J, with 11 bases in between. This CDR3 spans 14 amino acids. From germline, CDR1 is LNHDA and CDR2 SQIVND (reference sequence). CDR3 nucleotide sequence: TGTGCCAGTAGTTCATACAGGAGGAACACTGAAGCTTTCTTT. It yields the protein CASSSYRRNTEAFF.

CDR3 in DNA: TGTGCCAGCACCGCGGGACAGTTACTTGAAGCTTTCTTT. This gives the protein CASTAGQLLEAFF. The rearrangement joins TRBV11-2 to TRBJ1-1, with 7 positions matching TRBD1. V dropped 7 bases and J dropped 7; count of bases not matched to a gene: 9. Germline assignment: CDR1 SGHAT and CDR2 FQNNGV. The CDR3 is made up of 13 amino acids.

The chain carries TRBV3-1 (or the pseudogene TRBV3-2) and TRBJ1-2; 7 nucleotides line up with TRBD1. The CDR3 loop spans 13 amino acids. The germline gives CDR1 LGHDT, CDR2 YNNKEL (reference sequence). J lost 4 bases, V lost 5 bases, and 4 bases had no gene match. The CDR3 region has the DNA TGTGCCAGCAGCGACAGGGTCTTCTATGGCTACACCTTC. Translated: CASSDRVFYGYTF.

For this clone: One junction end does not reproduce the germline sequence, and a read error may be involved. The rearrangement uses TRBV5-4 and TRBJ1-1; maybe TRBD1 (5 bases). The CDR3 covers 13 residues. Per germline, CDR1 SGHNT and CDR2 YYREEE (reference sequence). The CDR3 nucleotides are TGTGCCAGCAGCTCGACAGTGAAAACTGAAGCTTTCTTT. It is translated as CASSSTVKTEAFF.

The chain links TRBV9 to TRBJ2-5; 8 bases line up with TRBD2. CDR1 is SGDLS, CDR2 YYNGEE, per germline. V was clipped by 0 bases and J by 1 base; unmatched bases: 2. The CDR3 length is 15 residues. The DNA of the CDR3 is TGTGCCAGCAGCGTAGAAAGCGGGGGCCAAGAGACCCAGTACTTC. Protein: CASSVESGGQETQYF.

V gene TRBV7-2 combines with J gene TRBJ2-7; 9 bases align to TRBD1. J lost 4 bases, V lost 3 bases, and 10 bases had no gene match. Germline values: CDR1 SGHTA, CDR2 FQGNSA. This CDR3 contains 16 residues. The CDR3 DNA reads as TGTGCCAGCAGCTTGGCCCCGGGACAGGGAACTTACGAGCAGTACTTC. This encodes CASSLAPGQGTYEQYF.

This clone was recorded only once. This chain links TRBV14 with TRBJ1-1; D call uncertain. The CDR3 has 14 residues. Germline V CDR1 and CDR2: SGHDN, FVKESK. Trimming shortened V by 1 base and J by 0 bases, and 6 bases separated the two germline ends. CDR3 sequence reads: CASSQGVLNTEAFF. The DNA of the CDR3 is TGTGCCAGCAGCCAAGGCGTGCTGAACACTGAAGCTTTCTTT. Full variable domain (rest looked up from reference TRBV14 and TRBJ1-1): EAGVTQFPSHSVIEKGQTVTLRCDPISGHDNLYWYRRVMGKEIKFLLHFVKESKQDESGMPNNRFLAERTGGTYSTLKVQPAELEDSGVYFCASSQGVLNTEAFFGQGTRLTVV.

The V and J genes are TRBV28 and TRBJ2-7, with 10 bases fitting TRBD1. V dropped 5 bases and J dropped 5; count of bases not matched to a gene: 12. From germline, CDR1 is MDHEN and CDR2 SYDVKM. This CDR3 has 16 residues. The CDR3 bases are TGTGCCAGCAGTGATATCCTGGGACAGGGGTTAGACGAGCAGTACTTC. It is translated as CASSDILGQGLDEQYF.

The chain carries TRBV20-1 and TRBJ1-1; the D is unclear. Per the germline V gene, CDR1 is DFQATT and CDR2 is SNEGSKA (reference sequence). V was cut by 3 bases and J by 6 bases, with 8 bases left in between. CDR3 size: 11 residues. CDR3 loop: CSASSGAEAFF. The CDR3 nucleotides read TGCAGTGCTAGTTCCGGGGCTGAAGCTTTCTTT.

The chain combines TRBV15 with TRBJ1-1, with D maybe TRBD1 (5 bases). In germline, CDR1 is LNHNV, CDR2 YYDKDF (reference sequence). This CDR3 is 13 amino acids long. Trimming took 6 bases from V and 1 from J, leaving 9 bases between them. The CDR3 protein is CATSLRGNTEAFF. The CDR3 DNA follows: TGTGCCACCAGTCTTAGGGGGAACACTGAAGCTTTCTTT. The variable domain in full, completed from reference TRBV15 and TRBJ1-1, reads DAMVIQNPRYQVTQFGKPVTLSCSQTLNHNVMYWYQQKSSQAPKLLFHYYDKDFNNEADTPDNFQSRRPNTSFCFLDIRSPGLGDTAMYLCATSLRGNTEAFFGQGTRLTVV.

The chain recombines TRBV10-2 with TRBJ1-1; 7 positions match TRBD1. The ends lost 6 bases at V and 5 bases at J; junction bases unmatched: 9. The CDR3 runs to 14 residues. Germline CDR1 WSHSY, CDR2 SAAADI. CDR3 residues: CASRAGGVSTEAFF. The CDR3 nucleotides read TGCGCCAGCAGGGCAGGGGGAGTGAGTACTGAAGCTTTCTTT.

This clone was detected only a few times. The CDR3 coding sequence is TGTGCCAGTAGTATGACGCGGGGGATTGACTCTGGGGCCAACGTCCTGACTTTC. Translation: CASSMTRGIDSGANVLTF. The rearrangement uses TRBV19 and TRBJ2-6; 7 bases fit TRBD2. With 3 bases clipped from V and 0 bases from J, the junction kept 8 bases outside the gene matches. CDR1 is LNHDA, CDR2 SQIVND, per germline (reference sequence). The CDR3 is 18 residues long.